This TCR beta chain was retrieved from a study of T cell responses to AZD1222 COVID-19 vaccine. Findings of the study overall: There were vaccine-associated CD4 TCRs across spike, dominant at 160-218 and 743-854. Only six or seven AZD1222 recipients were seropositive at baseline.

Concerning this clone: Its antigen is unidentified.

Germline CDR1 reads MNHEY; CDR2 reads SVGAGI. This CDR3 contains 15 residues. Between the trimmed V and J ends, which lost 5 bases and 4 bases, there was a span of 15 bases. Assay: immunoSEQ multiplex PCR; the TCRdb copy retains only in-frame clones and omits some. Here the sample spans under 150,000 clones, approximately 78% being singletons. The TCR was taken from an adult in good health. The chain couples TRBV6-5 to TRBJ2-1; D may match TRBD1 or TRBD2 (6 bases each). Specimen: peripheral blood, collected on day 0 of MenACWY control vaccination. Here the CDR3 reads CASSRTGAKYNEQFF. The CDR3 DNA follows: TGTGCCAGCAGTCGGACGGGGGCCAAATACAATGAGCAGTTCTTC.